This TCR beta chain appears in the sequencing data of a study of radiotherapy plus CTLA-4 blockade in lung cancer (dated by TCRdb to the late 2010s). Broadly, across the study: Among the enrolled patients, about 19% had an objective response, and about 29% reached disease control. General study outcomes and caveats: The strongest predictors of response, as reported, were early dynamic changes in blood T cell clones along with a rise in serum interferon-beta after radiation. TCR clones derived from tumors expanded in peripheral blood after treatment with radiotherapy and ipilimumab.

Library method: the immunoSEQ multiplex PCR assay. Here the immuneACCESS table is served through TCRdb, limited to in-frame sequences with V and J called. Missing clones are a known gap in these copies; in checked studies unresolved V genes cover under half, and the rest lacks a known reason. The sample table shows more than 90,000 clones, and over 65% are seen once. The top ten clonotypes cover around 3.3% of the sample. Trimmed from V: 4 bases; trimmed from J: 6 bases; junction bases lacking a gene match: 10. Looking up the germline V gene yields CDR1 SGHVS and CDR2 FNYEAQ. The CDR3 sequence holds 15 residues, the cysteine and phenylalanine included. Just CDR3 DNA is preserved here, 45 bases in frame from base 1. Of note for this clone: Its antigen is unknown. No much larger clone is present one base from it, and per-base qualities are unavailable.

Focal radiation therapy combined with CTLA-4 blockade (ipilimumab) was tested in patients with chemo-refractory metastatic non-small-cell lung cancer. The rearranged chain carries TRBV7-6 and TRBJ2-3; 7 bases in between match TRBD2. Sequenced here: peripheral blood, sampled from a patient treated with radiotherapy plus ipilimumab. This TCR derives from a human donor with non-small cell lung cancer that progressed on radiotherapy plus ipilimumab. Some clones in this sample may be carry-over from other donors' samples. The CDR3 here reads CASSSTGTISDTQYF. The nucleotide sequence reads as follows: TGTGCCAGCAGCTCGACCGGGACTATTTCCGATACGCAGTATTTT.